These T cell receptor beta chains were read from a single sample in a study of T cell changes during pregnancy in multiple sclerosis. Assay: immunoSEQ multiplex PCR; the TCRdb copy retains only in-frame clones and omits some. The table has approximately 84,000 clones, about 94% seen once. The sample in question was peripheral blood, obtained in the third trimester of pregnancy. These receptors were obtained from a female donor with multiple sclerosis, enrolled in a pregnancy study. CDR3s include the opening cysteine and the closing phenylalanine or tryptophan. Each record gives: clone size, D gene, J gene, V gene, CDR3 DNA, CDR3 protein. The D gene is left open where the match is weak. Rows may omit the clone size; those that give it use once, few, many or a size class.

few	-	TRBJ2-2	TRBV10-1	TGCGCCAGCAGCCGGGGGTTGAGCACCGGGGAGCTGTTTTTT	CASSRGLSTGELFF
-	-	TRBJ2-7	TRBV6-6	TGTGCCAGCAGTCGCCAGGGGATCTACGAGCAGTACTTC	CASSRQGIYEQYF
-	-	TRBJ2-5	TRBV29-1	TGCAGCGTTGAAACCCAGGGTGGGACCCAGTACTTC	CSVETQGGTQYF
-	TRBD2	TRBJ2-7	TRBV7-6	TGTGCCAGCAGTTCCGCGGGGGAGGGATACGAGCAGTACTTC	CASSSAGEGYEQYF
-	TRBD2	TRBJ2-3	TRBV7-7	TGTGCTAGCAGCTCGGGACTAGCGGGGGCCGGGGGAGATACGCAGTATTTT	CASSSGLAGAGGDTQYF
-	TRBD1	TRBJ2-1	TRBV6-1	TGTGCCATTGGACAGGGGTCCTACAATGAGCAGTTCTTC	CAIGQGSYNEQFF
-	-	TRBJ1-5	TRBV27	TGTGCCAGCAGTTTATTGGGCCCGCATCAGCCCCAGCATTTT	CASSLLGPHQPQHF
-	TRBD1	TRBJ1-1	TRBV5-1	TGCGCCAGCAGCTTGGACAGGGGCCTCTCGGATACTGAAGCTTTCTTT	CASSLDRGLSDTEAFF
-	-	TRBJ2-7	TRBV2	TGTGCCAGCAGTGGGGGCGCCTACGAGCAGTACTTC	CASSGGAYEQYF
-	-	TRBJ1-2	TRBV5-1	TGCGCCAGCAGAGGGGATAACTATGGCTACACCTTC	CASRGDNYGYTF
-	TRBD1	TRBJ1-4	TRBV6-5	TGTGCCAGCAGTTCCGGACAGGGGCCTGGGGAAAAACTGTTTTTT	CASSSGQGPGEKLFF
-	-	TRBJ2-7	TRBV7-9	TGTGCCAGCAGCTTAGCCCCGAGGGCCTACGAGCAGTACTTC	CASSLAPRAYEQYF
-	-	TRBJ2-5	TRBV5-6	TGTGCCAGCAGCGGCAGGGGCGCAGAAGAGACCCAGTACTTC	CASSGRGAEETQYF
-	TRBD1	TRBJ1-1	TRBV19	TGTGCCAGTAGCTACTTCAATCCAGGGGGCATGGGGACTGAAGCTTTCTTT	CASSYFNPGGMGTEAFF
-	-	TRBJ1-2	TRBV2	TGTGCCAGCAAGGTAGCCCTACAACAGGCCTATGGCTACACCTTC	CASKVALQQAYGYTF
once	-	TRBJ2-1	TRBV12-5	TGTGCTAGTGGTTTGGTAATCCGAGATGAGCAGTTCTTC	CASGLVIRDEQFF
-	-	TRBJ1-2	TRBV11-2	TGTGCCAGCAGCTTAGAGGCACAGATCTATGGCTACACCTTC	CASSLEAQIYGYTF
-	-	TRBJ1-4	TRBV9	TGTGCCAGCAGCTCGCAGGGAAGTGAAAAACTGTTTTTT	CASSSQGSEKLFF
-	TRBD2	TRBJ2-7	TRBV7-6	TGTGCCAGCAGCTTAGCGACTAGCGGGGGGGTTTACGAGCAGTACTTC	CASSLATSGGVYEQYF
-	TRBD1	TRBJ1-2	TRBV9	TGTGCCAGCAGCGGAGGAGGGGGCTTTTATGGCTACACCTTC	CASSGGGGFYGYTF
-	TRBD1	TRBJ1-3	TRBV27	TGTGCCAGCAGGACCAACAGGGGGCCTGGAAACACCATATATTTT	CASRTNRGPGNTIYF
-	TRBD1	TRBJ2-7	TRBV6-5	TGTGCCAGCGGACAGGGGTCGGGCTACGAGCAGTACTTC	CASGQGSGYEQYF